This entry is about one TCR beta chain. Unique molecular identifiers featured in how the TCRbeta library was prepared. Using its own MiXCR run on the PCR reads, TCRdb lists one record per CDR3 protein. The data show about 270,000 distinct CDR3 sequences, nearly 10% seen once. This entry comes from a study of T-cell reconstitution after alpha-beta-depleted transplantation in children. The TCR comes from a human donor who donated a stem cell graft to a child with SCID. Here the sequenced sample was PBMCs from the stem cell graft donor, taken from the stem cell graft.

The CDR3 bases are TGTGCCACCAGCAGAGATCTTGGGAATTCACCCCTCCACTTT. Residues: CATSRDLGNSPLHF. The chain carries TRBV15 and TRBJ1-6; the D is unclear. V was cut by 0 bases and J by 7 bases, with 7 bases left in between. The CDR3 covers 14 residues. Germline lookup yields CDR1 LNHNV and CDR2 YYDKDF (reference sequence).